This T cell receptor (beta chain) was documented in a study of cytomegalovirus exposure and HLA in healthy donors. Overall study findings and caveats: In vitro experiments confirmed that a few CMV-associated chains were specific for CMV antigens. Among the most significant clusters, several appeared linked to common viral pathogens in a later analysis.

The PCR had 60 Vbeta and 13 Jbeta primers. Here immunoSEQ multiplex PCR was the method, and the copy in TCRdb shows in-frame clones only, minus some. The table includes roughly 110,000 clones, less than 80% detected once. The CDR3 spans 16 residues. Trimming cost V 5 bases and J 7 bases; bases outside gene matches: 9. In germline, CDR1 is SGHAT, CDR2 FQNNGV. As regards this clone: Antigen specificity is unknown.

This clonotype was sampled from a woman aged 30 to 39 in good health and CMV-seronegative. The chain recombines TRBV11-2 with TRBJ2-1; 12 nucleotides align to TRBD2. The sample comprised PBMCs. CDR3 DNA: TGTGCCAGCAGCGCCGTGACTAGCGGGAGACTGAATGAGCAGTTCTTC. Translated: CASSAVTSGRLNEQFF. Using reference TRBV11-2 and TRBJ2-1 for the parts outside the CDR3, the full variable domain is EAGVAQSPRYKIIEKRQSVAFWCNPISGHATLYWYQQILGQGPKLLIQFQNNGVVDDSQLPKDRFSAERLKGVDSTLKIQPAKLEDSAVYLCASSAVTSGRLNEQFFGPGTRLTVL.